Described below is a single T cell receptor (beta chain) sequence and its context. What it recognizes is unknown. PCR primers comprised 60 Vbeta and 13 Jbeta primers. Profiling relied on immunoSEQ multiplex PCR, and the TCRdb table lists in-frame clones only, not all of them. This table has fewer than 200,000 clones, around 75% appearing once. This specimen comes from a study of cytomegalovirus exposure and HLA in healthy donors. The wider study: Out of 300 to 500 genotyped donors, roughly 83% belonged to the Caucasian-associated ancestry cluster. Study-wide results and limits: A later analysis linked around 15,000 TCR beta sequences to HLA alleles at 0.05 false discovery rate.

The ends were cut back, 0 bases at V and 10 bases at J, with 12 bases in the middle. This CDR3 is 13 amino acids long. The germline V gene has CDR1 LNHNV and CDR2 YYDKDF (reference sequence). Absent from the records is this donor's CMV serostatus. Sequencing was performed on PBMCs. The TCR originated in a human donor in good health. The chain couples TRBV15 to TRBJ1-1, with D possibly TRBD1 on 5 matching bases. The CDR3 sequence: CATSRDRDSSAFF. DNA of the CDR3: TGTGCCACCAGCAGAGATCGCGACAGTTCAGCTTTCTTT.